This entry lists 8 T cell receptor beta chains sequenced from one sample in a study of cytomegalovirus exposure and HLA in healthy donors. The PCR made use of 60 Vbeta and 13 Jbeta primers. The data were produced by immunoSEQ multiplex PCR, yet TCRdb's version contains in-frame clones alone and is incomplete. The table includes 85,000 to 130,000 clones, approximately 77% detected once. Sequenced material: PBMCs. The source of these receptors is a male donor in good health and CMV-seropositive.

This chain connects TRBV5-1 to TRBJ1-4; 7 bases are a match to TRBD1. CDR3 length equals 14 residues. Germline V gives CDR1 SGHRS, CDR2 YFSETQ. Unmatched junction bases numbered 8, after V lost 4 bases and J lost 8 bases. CDR3 nucleotide sequence: TGCGCCAGCAGCCCGGGGACAGAGGGGGAAAAACTGTTTTTT. Translated, it gives CASSPGTEGEKLFF.

The chain employs TRBV30 and TRBJ1-1; D is ambiguous. The CDR3 runs to 18 residues. Trimming shortened V by 2 bases and J by 11 bases, and 33 bases separated the two germline ends. In germline, CDR1 is GTSNPN, CDR2 SVGIG (reference sequence). In DNA form, the CDR3 reads TGTGCCTGGAGTCCCCCTTTCCCGGTAGGACGGGATAGAAAACGGGCTTTCTTT. Translation gives CAWSPPFPVGRDRKRAFF.

J is TRBJ2-3 and V is TRBV15; 9 positions match TRBD2. The junction had 2 bases not matched to a gene; V was cut back by 0 bases and J by 1 base. The CDR3 length is 16 residues. Germline CDR1 and CDR2: LNHNV and YYDKDF (reference sequence). The CDR3 protein is CATSREKRGGTDTQYF. The CDR3 DNA sequence: TGTGCCACCAGCAGAGAGAAGCGGGGGGGCACAGATACGCAGTATTTT.

The chain combines TRBV27 with TRBJ1-1, with D perhaps TRBD1 (5 bases). The germline gives CDR1 MNHEY, CDR2 SMNVEV (reference sequence). V lost 5 bases to trimming and J lost 6 bases, with 13 bases between them. CDR3 length equals 13 residues. Here the CDR3 DNA reads TGTGCCAGCAGTCCGGGGGTCGGTGCTGAAGCTTTCTTT. Translating gives CASSPGVGAEAFF.

This clone appeared a few times. The chain uses TRBV5-6 and TRBJ1-1, with a weak D call TRBD1 (6 bases). Germline V gene sequence: CDR1 SGHDT, CDR2 YYEEEE. The CDR3 length is 14 residues. Deletions cut 4 bases from V and 1 base from J, with 11 bases between. The CDR3 protein is CASSKDRRNTEAFF. CDR3 nucleotide sequence: TGTGCCAGCAGCAAAGACAGGAGGAACACTGAAGCTTTCTTT.

V usage is TRBV7-9 and J usage is TRBJ2-3, with TRBD2 matching 8 bases. This CDR3 spans 15 amino acids. The trim removed 4 bases at V and 5 bases at J, leaving 8 bases unmatched. Germline CDR1 is SEHNR and CDR2 is FQNEAQ (reference sequence). The CDR3 spells CASSWTSRPGDTQYF. CDR3 coding DNA: TGTGCCAGCAGCTGGACTAGCCGGCCGGGAGATACGCAGTATTTT. The complete variable domain, with remaining parts taken from reference TRBV7-9 and TRBJ2-3, reads DTGVSQNPRHKITKRGQNVTFRCDPISEHNRLYWYRQTLGQGPEFLTYFQNEAQLEKSRLLSDRFSAERPKGSFSTLEIQRTEQGDSAMYLCASSWTSRPGDTQYFGPGTRLTVL.

This clone has a handful of counts. The chain is built from TRBV5-6 and TRBJ1-1, with D possibly being TRBD1 (6 bases). Germline CDR1 and CDR2: SGHDT and YYEEEE. This CDR3 has 16 residues. V lost 1 base to trimming and J lost 6 bases, with 19 bases between them. The CDR3 nucleotides read TGTGCCAGCAGCTTGAAAGACCTACAGGGTTGGGCTGAAGCTTTCTTT. This gives the protein CASSLKDLQGWAEAFF. Drawing the rest from reference TRBV5-6 and TRBJ1-1, the complete variable domain is DAGVTQSPTHLIKTRGQQVTLRCSPKSGHDTVSWYQQALGQGPQFIFQYYEEEERQRGNFPDRFSGHQFPNYSSELNVNALLLGDSALYLCASSLKDLQGWAEAFFGQGTRLTVV.

The chain employs TRBV4-1 and TRBJ2-5; 8 bases map to TRBD2. CDR1 and CDR2 from the germline V gene are MGHRA and YSYEKL. J gave up 5 bases and V 3 bases, and 5 bases lay outside the gene matches. The CDR3 contains 14 residues. The CDR3 here is CASSHRGGPETQYF. The CDR3 DNA reads as TGCGCCAGCAGCCACCGGGGGGGCCCGGAGACCCAGTACTTC.